This T cell receptor beta chain was identified in a study of prognosis after radiotherapy for stage I lung cancer. In its sample, this clonotype was seen many times. Amplification of the TCR beta CDR3 (from genomic DNA) was done by two-round multiplex PCR. Primers specific to each TRBV and TRBJ gene were used in first-round PCR. TCRdb itself ran the multiplex PCR reads through MiXCR, one entry per CDR3 protein. The data hold about 22,000 distinct CDR3 sequences, with around 42% observed a single time. Germline CDR1 reads SNHLY; CDR2 reads FYNNEI. CDR3 length: 13 amino acids. Trimming took 8 bases from V and 7 from J; bases not matched to a gene: 6.

The rearrangement joins TRBV2 to TRBJ2-7, with 12 bases aligning to TRBD2. This sample comprised PBMCs, obtained before or after stereotactic body radiation therapy (not recorded which). The source is a donor of 50 years or more with non-small cell lung cancer. CDR3 bases: TGTGCCAGCCGACTAGCGGGAGCGGGGGAGCAGTACTTC. As protein: CASRLAGAGEQYF.